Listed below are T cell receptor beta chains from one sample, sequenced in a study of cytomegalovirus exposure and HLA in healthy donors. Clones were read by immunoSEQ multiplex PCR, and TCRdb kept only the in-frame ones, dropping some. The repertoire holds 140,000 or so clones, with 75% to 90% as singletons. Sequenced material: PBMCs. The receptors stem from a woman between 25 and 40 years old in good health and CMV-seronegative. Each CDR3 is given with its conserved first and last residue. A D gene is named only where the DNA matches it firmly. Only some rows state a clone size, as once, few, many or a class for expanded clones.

CDR3 DNA: TGTGCCAGCAGCTACCCGGGGGTCGGAAACACCATATATTTT
CDR3 protein: CASSYPGVGNTIYF
clone size: .
J gene: TRBJ1-3
V gene: TRBV6-6
D gene: .

CDR3 DNA: TGTGCCAGCAGCGAGACACGGAGCACAGATACGCAGTATTTT
CDR3 protein: CASSETRSTDTQYF
clone size: once
J gene: TRBJ2-3
V gene: TRBV11-3
D gene: .

CDR3 DNA: TGTGCCAGCAGCTTTCAAGGGGGGACAGGGATGGGTGTCACTGAAGCTTTCTTT
CDR3 protein: CASSFQGGTGMGVTEAFF
clone size: once
J gene: TRBJ1-1
V gene: TRBV5-4
D gene: TRBD1

CDR3 DNA: TGTGCCAGCCCGCTTCAGGACATTGGTTTTAGTCCCCTCCACTTT
CDR3 protein: CASPLQDIGFSPLHF
clone size: once
J gene: TRBJ1-6
V gene: TRBV27
D gene: .

CDR3 DNA: TGTGCCAGCAGTTACAGCGAAATTGGACAGCCCCAGCATTTT
CDR3 protein: CASSYSEIGQPQHF
clone size: .
J gene: TRBJ1-5
V gene: TRBV6-5
D gene: .

CDR3 DNA: TGCGCCAGCAGCCAACAGGGGGGGTATGGCTCTGGGGCCAACGTCCTGACTTTC
CDR3 protein: CASSQQGGYGSGANVLTF
clone size: few
J gene: TRBJ2-6
V gene: TRBV5-1
D gene: .

CDR3 DNA: TGTGCCAGCAGTTTACTCCTGGGACAACGGACGTGCGAGCAGTACTTC
CDR3 protein: CASSLLLGQRTCEQYF
clone size: .
J gene: TRBJ2-7
V gene: TRBV28
D gene: .

CDR3 DNA: TGTGCCAGCAGCACGACTAGCGGGGGTTCGTACGAGCAGTACTTC
CDR3 protein: CASSTTSGGSYEQYF
clone size: .
J gene: TRBJ2-7
V gene: TRBV7-3
D gene: TRBD2

CDR3 DNA: TGTGCCAGCAGCCACGGAAGGGACAGAGCCTACGAGCAGTACTTC
CDR3 protein: CASSHGRDRAYEQYF
clone size: .
J gene: TRBJ2-7
V gene: TRBV4-2
D gene: TRBD1

CDR3 DNA: TGTGCCAGCAGCCCCTTTGGGGCCAACGTCCTGACTTTC
CDR3 protein: CASSPFGANVLTF
clone size: .
J gene: TRBJ2-6
V gene: TRBV5-6
D gene: .

CDR3 DNA: TGTGCCAGTAGTATTAGACAGGGGAGGACTGAAGCTTTCTTT
CDR3 protein: CASSIRQGRTEAFF
clone size: .
J gene: TRBJ1-1
V gene: TRBV19
D gene: TRBD1

CDR3 DNA: TGTGCCAGCGAGGACAGGGCGAACACCGGGGAGCTGTTTTTT
CDR3 protein: CASEDRANTGELFF
clone size: few
J gene: TRBJ2-2
V gene: TRBV5-4
D gene: TRBD1

CDR3 DNA: TGTGCCAGCAGCCAGACTAGCGGGGAACCAGAGACCCAGTACTTC
CDR3 protein: CASSQTSGEPETQYF
clone size: .
J gene: TRBJ2-5
V gene: TRBV7-2
D gene: TRBD2

CDR3 DNA: TGTGCCAGCAGCGTAGCAGGGGGCAATGAGCAGTTCTTC
CDR3 protein: CASSVAGGNEQFF
clone size: .
J gene: TRBJ2-1
V gene: TRBV9
D gene: TRBD1

CDR3 DNA: TGCGCCAGCAGCAACCTCTACGGGGAGGAACAAGAGACCCAGTACTTC
CDR3 protein: CASSNLYGEEQETQYF
clone size: .
J gene: TRBJ2-5
V gene: TRBV10-1
D gene: .

CDR3 DNA: TGTGCCAGCAGCCTAGGACTCAATCCCTCCTACAATGAGCAGTTCTTC
CDR3 protein: CASSLGLNPSYNEQFF
clone size: .
J gene: TRBJ2-1
V gene: TRBV14
D gene: .

CDR3 DNA: TGTGCCAGCAGTGTGGTGGCGGGGGATAACTACGAGCAGTACTTC
CDR3 protein: CASSVVAGDNYEQYF
clone size: .
J gene: TRBJ2-7
V gene: TRBV2
D gene: TRBD2

CDR3 DNA: TGTGCCAGCAGTTACTCGAGAAACCAGGGGAATCAGCCCCAGCATTTT
CDR3 protein: CASSYSRNQGNQPQHF
clone size: .
J gene: TRBJ1-5
V gene: TRBV6-5
D gene: .

CDR3 DNA: TGTGCCATCAGTGAGTCAGGGGGCCCTGAAGCTTTCTTT
CDR3 protein: CAISESGGPEAFF
clone size: .
J gene: TRBJ1-1
V gene: TRBV10-3
D gene: TRBD1

CDR3 DNA: TGTGCCAGCAGTCCCACAGGGTTCAACTACGAGCAGTACTTC
CDR3 protein: CASSPTGFNYEQYF
clone size: .
J gene: TRBJ2-7
V gene: TRBV6-6
D gene: .

CDR3 DNA: TGTGCCAGCAGCTTGGACAGTTTGATGAACACTGAAGCTTTCTTT
CDR3 protein: CASSLDSLMNTEAFF
clone size: .
J gene: TRBJ1-1
V gene: TRBV7-3
D gene: .

CDR3 DNA: TGTGCCTGGAGTGTAACGGCGGGGGGCTTAAAAGATACGCAGTATTTT
CDR3 protein: CAWSVTAGGLKDTQYF
clone size: .
J gene: TRBJ2-3
V gene: TRBV30
D gene: TRBD2

CDR3 DNA: TGTGCCAGCAGTAAAGGGCTAGCGGGCCACGAGCAGTACTTC
CDR3 protein: CASSKGLAGHEQYF
clone size: .
J gene: TRBJ2-7
V gene: TRBV6-5
D gene: TRBD2

CDR3 DNA: TGTGCCAGCAGCGTAGGGCTGCGGGGGTCGAGCACAGATACGCAGTATTTT
CDR3 protein: CASSVGLRGSSTDTQYF
clone size: .
J gene: TRBJ2-3
V gene: TRBV9
D gene: TRBD2

CDR3 DNA: TGTGCCAGCAGCGTAGGTGGGGGCCGGGAGACCCAGTACTTC
CDR3 protein: CASSVGGGRETQYF
clone size: .
J gene: TRBJ2-5
V gene: TRBV9
D gene: .

CDR3 DNA: TGTGCCAGTAGTATAGATGGAGCTAACTATGGCTACACCTTC
CDR3 protein: CASSIDGANYGYTF
clone size: .
J gene: TRBJ1-2
V gene: TRBV19
D gene: .

CDR3 DNA: TGTGCCAGCAGCGCAAAAGACAGGTCTCGTGAAGCTTTCTTT
CDR3 protein: CASSAKDRSREAFF
clone size: .
J gene: TRBJ1-1
V gene: TRBV11-2
D gene: .

CDR3 DNA: TGTGCCTATAGCCAGGGGGCCTTTGGCTATGGCTACACCTTC
CDR3 protein: CAYSQGAFGYGYTF
clone size: .
J gene: TRBJ1-2
V gene: TRBV30
D gene: TRBD1

CDR3 DNA: TGTGCCATCAGTGAAAAAACTAGCGGCCTCCAAGAGACCCAGTACTTC
CDR3 protein: CAISEKTSGLQETQYF
clone size: .
J gene: TRBJ2-5
V gene: TRBV10-3
D gene: TRBD2

CDR3 DNA: TGTGCCAGCAAACGGGGGGCCGGTGGGACTGCCTTCTACAATGAGCAGTTCTTC
CDR3 protein: CASKRGAGGTAFYNEQFF
clone size: .
J gene: TRBJ2-1
V gene: TRBV27
D gene: .

CDR3 DNA: TGCGCCAGCAGCCAAGGGGTTAGCGGGGGGCGTGCCTACAATGAGCAGTTCTTC
CDR3 protein: CASSQGVSGGRAYNEQFF
clone size: .
J gene: TRBJ2-1
V gene: TRBV4-1
D gene: TRBD2